These T cell receptor beta chains were read from a single sample in a study of CD8 T cells in Susac syndrome. TCRdb processed the immunoSEQ multiplex PCR reads anew with MiXCR; each CDR3 protein has one entry. The data contain 100,000 to 150,000 distinct CDR3 sequences, around 94% of them singletons. Sequencing was done on a sample of CD8+ T cells from PBMCs. The receptors originated from a human donor with Susac syndrome. Each CDR3 is given with its conserved first and last residue. Each record gives: CDR3 DNA, CDR3 protein, J gene, CDR3 length, clone size, D gene, V gene. A D gene is named only where the DNA matches it firmly. Size values are once, few and many counts, or a class for expanded clones, and some rows have none.

CDR3nt: TGTGCCAGCAGTTTAGTTAGCGGTTCCATGAACACTGAAGCTTTCTTT
CDR3aa: CASSLVSGSMNTEAFF
j_gene: TRBJ1-1
len: 16
abundance: NA
d_gene: NA
v_gene: TRBV12-3/TRBV12-4

CDR3nt: TGTGCCAGCAGTCGTCAGGGTCACACTGAAGCTTTCTTT
CDR3aa: CASSRQGHTEAFF
j_gene: TRBJ1-1
len: 13
abundance: NA
d_gene: NA
v_gene: TRBV27

CDR3nt: TGTGCCAGCTCACCCTGGGCCACTGGGGACTATGGCTACACCTTC
CDR3aa: CASSPWATGDYGYTF
j_gene: TRBJ1-2
len: 15
abundance: NA
d_gene: NA
v_gene: TRBV18

CDR3nt: TGTGCCAGCAGCACCCCCGGACTAGCGGGAGACAATGAGCAGTTCTTC
CDR3aa: CASSTPGLAGDNEQFF
j_gene: TRBJ2-1
len: 16
abundance: NA
d_gene: TRBD2
v_gene: TRBV7-2

CDR3nt: TGTGCCTGGAGGACTGACAACCCCTGGGCTGAGCAGTTCTTC
CDR3aa: CAWRTDNPWAEQFF
j_gene: TRBJ2-1
len: 14
abundance: NA
d_gene: NA
v_gene: TRBV30

CDR3nt: TGTGCCAGCAGCTTCCACAGGGGAAATGAGCAGTTCTTC
CDR3aa: CASSFHRGNEQFF
j_gene: TRBJ2-1
len: 13
abundance: NA
d_gene: TRBD1
v_gene: TRBV13

CDR3nt: TGTGCCAGCAGCTTTAAAGCGGGAGGGCAGGGTGAGCAGTTCTTC
CDR3aa: CASSFKAGGQGEQFF
j_gene: TRBJ2-1
len: 15
abundance: NA
d_gene: TRBD2
v_gene: TRBV7-9

CDR3nt: TGCAGCGTTGTTGGGGACGGTTCTGGGGACTCCTACGAGCAGTACTTC
CDR3aa: CSVVGDGSGDSYEQYF
j_gene: TRBJ2-7
len: 16
abundance: once
d_gene: NA
v_gene: TRBV29-1

CDR3nt: TGCAGTGCTAGTAAGTCAGGGCCCGCTTTTTCCTGCGAGCAGTACTTC
CDR3aa: CSASKSGPAFSCEQYF
j_gene: TRBJ2-7
len: 16
abundance: NA
d_gene: NA
v_gene: TRBV20-1

CDR3nt: TGTGCCAGCAGGTTTCGCCCGGGAGAACAAGAGACCCAGTACTTC
CDR3aa: CASRFRPGEQETQYF
j_gene: TRBJ2-5
len: 15
abundance: NA
d_gene: NA
v_gene: TRBV28

CDR3nt: TGTGCCAGCAGTTTGGGCGGGGGCTACGAGCAGTACTTC
CDR3aa: CASSLGGGYEQYF
j_gene: TRBJ2-7
len: 13
abundance: few
d_gene: TRBD2
v_gene: TRBV27

CDR3nt: TGTGCCAGCAGCATAGATGGGAGAAACGAGCAGTACTTC
CDR3aa: CASSIDGRNEQYF
j_gene: TRBJ2-7
len: 13
abundance: NA
d_gene: NA
v_gene: TRBV27

CDR3nt: TGTGCCAGCAGTTACGGCACAGATACGCAGTATTTT
CDR3aa: CASSYGTDTQYF
j_gene: TRBJ2-3
len: 12
abundance: NA
d_gene: NA
v_gene: TRBV6-5

CDR3nt: TGTGCCTGGAGCAGAGGCGGTTATAATTCACCCCTCCACTTT
CDR3aa: CAWSRGGYNSPLHF
j_gene: TRBJ1-6
len: 14
abundance: NA
d_gene: NA
v_gene: TRBV30

CDR3nt: TGTGCCAGCAGCCTTATGGGGGAGGCATACCAAGAGACCCAGTACTTC
CDR3aa: CASSLMGEAYQETQYF
j_gene: TRBJ2-5
len: 16
abundance: NA
d_gene: NA
v_gene: TRBV7-2

CDR3nt: TGTGCCAGCAGCAGCAGACTAGCGGGGGTACAAGAGACCCAGTACTTC
CDR3aa: CASSSRLAGVQETQYF
j_gene: TRBJ2-5
len: 16
abundance: once
d_gene: TRBD2
v_gene: TRBV13

CDR3nt: TGTGCCAGCAGTGAATGGGGTACCTACGAGCAGTACTTC
CDR3aa: CASSEWGTYEQYF
j_gene: TRBJ2-7
len: 13
abundance: NA
d_gene: NA
v_gene: TRBV6-1

CDR3nt: TGTGCCAGCAGTGACAACGATGGATTGGGTGAGGAGACCCAGTACTTC
CDR3aa: CASSDNDGLGEETQYF
j_gene: TRBJ2-5
len: 16
abundance: NA
d_gene: NA
v_gene: TRBV2

CDR3nt: TGTGCCAGCAGCTTAGCGGGGGGATACCAAGAGACCCAGTACTTC
CDR3aa: CASSLAGGYQETQYF
j_gene: TRBJ2-5
len: 15
abundance: once
d_gene: NA
v_gene: TRBV7-9

CDR3nt: TGTGCCAGCAGTGAAGGGCTAGGTTATACCTACGAGCAGTACTTC
CDR3aa: CASSEGLGYTYEQYF
j_gene: TRBJ2-7
len: 15
abundance: once
d_gene: NA
v_gene: TRBV2

CDR3nt: TGTGCCTGGAGCCCCGGCTCAGAGGGGGATACGCAGTATTTT
CDR3aa: CAWSPGSEGDTQYF
j_gene: TRBJ2-3
len: 14
abundance: once
d_gene: NA
v_gene: TRBV30

CDR3nt: TGTGCCAGCAGCCCAACAGGGAGGGGGACCCAGTACTTC
CDR3aa: CASSPTGRGTQYF
j_gene: TRBJ2-5
len: 13
abundance: NA
d_gene: NA
v_gene: TRBV7-3

CDR3nt: TGTGCCAGCAGTTCACGACAGGGTCTGGACACTGAAGCTTTCTTT
CDR3aa: CASSSRQGLDTEAFF
j_gene: TRBJ1-1
len: 15
abundance: NA
d_gene: TRBD1
v_gene: TRBV27

CDR3nt: TGTGCCAGCAGTGACGGGACTAGCGGCCAAGAGACCCAGTACTTC
CDR3aa: CASSDGTSGQETQYF
j_gene: TRBJ2-5
len: 15
abundance: NA
d_gene: TRBD2
v_gene: TRBV6-4

CDR3nt: TGTGCCAGCAGCCCGGAGATAGGGGGTTCCACTGAAGCTTTCTTT
CDR3aa: CASSPEIGGSTEAFF
j_gene: TRBJ1-1
len: 15
abundance: NA
d_gene: NA
v_gene: TRBV5-7

CDR3nt: TGTGCCAGCAGTTTCAGCCGGGAGACCCAGTACTTC
CDR3aa: CASSFSRETQYF
j_gene: TRBJ2-5
len: 12
abundance: NA
d_gene: NA
v_gene: TRBV6-6

CDR3nt: TGTGCCAGCAGTGAAGGACCGAACACTGAAGCTTTCTTT
CDR3aa: CASSEGPNTEAFF
j_gene: TRBJ1-1
len: 13
abundance: few
d_gene: NA
v_gene: TRBV12-3/TRBV12-4

CDR3nt: TGTGCCAGCAGTTTCACGACCGGGGAGCTGTTTTTT
CDR3aa: CASSFTTGELFF
j_gene: TRBJ2-2
len: 12
abundance: NA
d_gene: NA
v_gene: TRBV12-3/TRBV12-4

CDR3nt: TGTGCCAGCAGGGAAACGGGGGGAGGGCATACGCAGTATTTT
CDR3aa: CASRETGGGHTQYF
j_gene: TRBJ2-3
len: 14
abundance: NA
d_gene: TRBD2
v_gene: TRBV27

CDR3nt: TGCGCCAGCAGCTTGGGACAGGGGGGTACCTACGAGCAGTACTTC
CDR3aa: CASSLGQGGTYEQYF
j_gene: TRBJ2-7
len: 15
abundance: NA
d_gene: TRBD1
v_gene: TRBV5-1

CDR3nt: TGTGCCAGCAGTGGGACCAGAGACGGGCAAGAGACCCAGTACTTC
CDR3aa: CASSGTRDGQETQYF
j_gene: TRBJ2-5
len: 15
abundance: once
d_gene: NA
v_gene: TRBV2

CDR3nt: TGTGCCACCAGCGGACGGACTAGCGGGAATGAGCAGTTCTTC
CDR3aa: CATSGRTSGNEQFF
j_gene: TRBJ2-1
len: 14
abundance: once
d_gene: TRBD2
v_gene: TRBV15

CDR3nt: TGTGCCAGCAGCTCCGACAGGGGGCACGTCACCGGGGAGCTGTTTTTT
CDR3aa: CASSSDRGHVTGELFF
j_gene: TRBJ2-2
len: 16
abundance: NA
d_gene: TRBD1
v_gene: TRBV7-2

CDR3nt: TGCAGTGCTAGGGAGCGGGAGTGGGGCGAGCAGTTCTTC
CDR3aa: CSAREREWGEQFF
j_gene: TRBJ2-1
len: 13
abundance: once
d_gene: TRBD2
v_gene: TRBV20-1

CDR3nt: TGCAGTGCTAGTGGGCGGGGGGGCCTAAGCACAGATACGCAGTATTTT
CDR3aa: CSASGRGGLSTDTQYF
j_gene: TRBJ2-3
len: 16
abundance: NA
d_gene: TRBD2
v_gene: TRBV20-1

CDR3nt: TGTGCCAGCAGACGAGACAGAGAAGCTTTCTTT
CDR3aa: CASRRDREAFF
j_gene: TRBJ1-1
len: 11
abundance: NA
d_gene: NA
v_gene: TRBV7-8

CDR3nt: TGTGCCAGCAGCTCGAAGACAGGGAGGGAGACCCAGTACTTC
CDR3aa: CASSSKTGRETQYF
j_gene: TRBJ2-5
len: 14
abundance: NA
d_gene: NA
v_gene: TRBV5-4

CDR3nt: TGTGCCAGTAGTTGGTCTGGGAACACTGAAGCTTTCTTT
CDR3aa: CASSWSGNTEAFF
j_gene: TRBJ1-1
len: 13
abundance: few
d_gene: NA
v_gene: TRBV19

CDR3nt: TGTGCCACCAGGGACTACCGCTACGAGCAGTACTTC
CDR3aa: CATRDYRYEQYF
j_gene: TRBJ2-7
len: 12
abundance: once
d_gene: TRBD2
v_gene: TRBV6-5

CDR3nt: TGTGCCAGCAGCCTTACCGGGACAGGGGATGAGACCCAGTACTTC
CDR3aa: CASSLTGTGDETQYF
j_gene: TRBJ2-5
len: 15
abundance: NA
d_gene: TRBD1
v_gene: TRBV7-3

CDR3nt: TGTGCCAGCAGCGTAGGGTGGGAGCAGCCCACTGAGCAGTTCTTC
CDR3aa: CASSVGWEQPTEQFF
j_gene: TRBJ2-1
len: 15
abundance: NA
d_gene: NA
v_gene: TRBV9

CDR3nt: TGTGCCTACAGCGGGGGGCCTACTTCTAGCACAGATACGCAGTATTTT
CDR3aa: CAYSGGPTSSTDTQYF
j_gene: TRBJ2-3
len: 16
abundance: NA
d_gene: TRBD2
v_gene: TRBV5-6

CDR3nt: TGTGCCAGCCGACCACATAGCAATCAGCCCCAGCATTTT
CDR3aa: CASRPHSNQPQHF
j_gene: TRBJ1-5
len: 13
abundance: NA
d_gene: NA
v_gene: TRBV19

CDR3nt: TGTGCCAGCAGCCTCCAGGACAGGGAGGCTTTCTTT
CDR3aa: CASSLQDREAFF
j_gene: TRBJ1-1
len: 12
abundance: NA
d_gene: TRBD1
v_gene: TRBV5-6

CDR3nt: TGTGCCAGCAGCCCTATCGACGGCTCCTACGAGCAGTACTTC
CDR3aa: CASSPIDGSYEQYF
j_gene: TRBJ2-7
len: 14
abundance: NA
d_gene: NA
v_gene: TRBV6-1

CDR3nt: TGCAGCGTTGAAGGCAGGGTAGGCACTGAAGCTTTCTTT
CDR3aa: CSVEGRVGTEAFF
j_gene: TRBJ1-1
len: 13
abundance: NA
d_gene: NA
v_gene: TRBV29-1

CDR3nt: TGTGCCAGCAGCCCCTTGGGGAGCGACGAGCAGTACTTC
CDR3aa: CASSPLGSDEQYF
j_gene: TRBJ2-7
len: 13
abundance: NA
d_gene: NA
v_gene: TRBV28

CDR3nt: TGTGCCAGCAGTTTCCGGACTAGCGGGGGTGAGACCCAGTACTTC
CDR3aa: CASSFRTSGGETQYF
j_gene: TRBJ2-5
len: 15
abundance: NA
d_gene: TRBD2
v_gene: TRBV12-3/TRBV12-4

CDR3nt: TGTGCCAGCAGTTTATCCGGGACTAGCGGGAGCGATGAGCAGTTCTTC
CDR3aa: CASSLSGTSGSDEQFF
j_gene: TRBJ2-1
len: 16
abundance: NA
d_gene: TRBD2
v_gene: TRBV27

CDR3nt: TGCGCCAGCAGCCCAAATTCGAACACTGAAGCTTTCTTT
CDR3aa: CASSPNSNTEAFF
j_gene: TRBJ1-1
len: 13
abundance: NA
d_gene: NA
v_gene: TRBV4-1

CDR3nt: TGTGCCTGGAGTGTAACCGGTTACAATGAGCAGTTCTTC
CDR3aa: CAWSVTGYNEQFF
j_gene: TRBJ2-1
len: 13
abundance: NA
d_gene: NA
v_gene: TRBV30

CDR3nt: TGTGCCAGCAGTTGGGGGATTGAAGCTTTCTTT
CDR3aa: CASSWGIEAFF
j_gene: TRBJ1-1
len: 11
abundance: NA
d_gene: NA
v_gene: TRBV28

CDR3nt: TGTGCCAGCAGTTACGGGGGGAGCGAATCCAATCAGCCCCAGCATTTT
CDR3aa: CASSYGGSESNQPQHF
j_gene: TRBJ1-5
len: 16
abundance: NA
d_gene: NA
v_gene: TRBV6-6

CDR3nt: TGTGCCAGCAGCGCAACTTTTAGCGCGACCGGGTACAATGAGCAGTTCTTC
CDR3aa: CASSATFSATGYNEQFF
j_gene: TRBJ2-1
len: 17
abundance: NA
d_gene: NA
v_gene: TRBV7-9